Shown below are 10 T cell receptor beta chains from a single sample sequenced in a study of cytomegalovirus exposure and HLA in healthy donors. A multiplex PCR was run with 60 Vbeta primers and 13 Jbeta primers. TCRdb's table, derived via immunoSEQ multiplex PCR, lists solely in-frame clones and lacks some. Here the sample spans 150,000 to 200,000 clones, 80% being singletons. The sample taken for sequencing was PBMCs. Every receptor here comes from a man aged 30 to 39 in good health and CMV-seropositive.

The sample holds a few counts of this clone. This chain joins TRBV2 and TRBJ2-2; 8 bases fit TRBD1. V lost 4 bases to trimming and J lost 1 base; unmatched junction nucleotides: 2. Germline CDR1 is SNHLY and CDR2 is FYNNEI. The CDR3 runs to 15 residues. The CDR3 DNA sequence: TGTGCCAGCAGTGGCGGGACAGGGAACACCGGGGAGCTGTTTTTT. Protein sequence: CASSGGTGNTGELFF.

CDR3 protein: CASSIVTGMNTEAFF. The CDR3 coding sequence is TGTGCCAGTAGTATAGTGACAGGGATGAACACTGAAGCTTTCTTT. The gene calls are TRBV19 and TRBJ1-1, with 7 bases fitting TRBD1. Germline CDR1 LNHDA, CDR2 SQIVND (reference sequence). The CDR3 consists of 15 residues. Trimming removed 1 base from V and 0 bases from J; junction bases left unmatched: 2.

This clone was picked up a small number of times. This sequence joins TRBV7-9 and TRBJ1-1; D unresolved. The CDR3 is made up of 18 amino acids. Germline V gene data show CDR1 as SEHNR and CDR2 as FQNEAQ (reference sequence). Trimming removed 0 bases at V and 5 bases at J, with 22 bases between. The chain's CDR3 is CASSLARDRATSETEAFF. In DNA form, the CDR3 reads TGTGCCAGCAGCTTAGCTAGAGACCGAGCCACGTCGGAGACTGAAGCTTTCTTT.

This chain connects TRBV27 to TRBJ1-2; unclear D gene. The germline V gene has CDR1 MNHEY and CDR2 SMNVEV (reference sequence). CDR3 length: 13 amino acids. Trimming stripped 4 bases from V and 5 bases from J, with 11 bases between. The CDR3 region is CASSYTGGYGYTF. For the CDR3, the DNA is TGTGCCAGCAGTTACACGGGTGGGTATGGCTACACCTTC.

The chain combines TRBV7-6 with TRBJ2-3, with 9 bases that match TRBD2. CDR1 is SGHVS and CDR2 is FNYEAQ in the germline V gene. The CDR3 contains 16 residues. V shed 4 bases and J 2 bases; nucleotides not matched to a gene: 7. The CDR3 DNA reads as TGTGCCAGCAGCTGGATGGCTAGCGGGGACACAGATACGCAGTATTTT. Translating it yields CASSWMASGDTDTQYF. Based on the CDR3 plus reference TRBV7-6 and TRBJ2-3, the full variable domain is GAGVSQSPRYKVTKRGQDVALRCDPISGHVSLYWYRQALGQGPEFLTYFNYEAQQDKSGLPNDRFSAERPEGSISTLTIQRTEQRDSAMYRCASSWMASGDTDTQYFGPGTRLTVL.

This chain links TRBV6-5 with TRBJ1-2; 7 bases map to TRBD1. Germline V CDR1 and CDR2: MNHEY, SVGAGI. The CDR3 length is 14 residues. Trimming took 0 bases from V and 7 from J; bases not matched to a gene: 5. The CDR3 DNA reads TGTGCCAGCAGTTACTCGGTGACAGGGAGTGGCTACACCTTC. Translated: CASSYSVTGSGYTF.

The chain is built from TRBV5-4 and TRBJ2-7; D might be TRBD2 (5 bases). CDR1 and CDR2 (germline): SGHNT, YYREEE (reference sequence). Trimming shortened V by 0 bases and J by 7 bases, and 11 bases separated the two germline ends. This CDR3 contains 13 residues. The DNA of the CDR3 is TGTGCCAGCAGCTTGGGTGGACTGCCTGAGCAGTACTTC. Protein: CASSLGGLPEQYF.

This clone was detected only once. The chain combines TRBV25-1 with TRBJ2-1; 7 bases line up with TRBD2. With V trimmed by 2 bases and J by 5 bases, 9 bases remained unmatched. The germline CDR1 and CDR2 sequences are MGHDK and SYGVNS. The CDR3 is 16 residues long. The CDR3 sequence: CASSEPRASGDNEQFF. In DNA, the CDR3 is TGTGCCAGCAGTGAACCCCGGGCTAGCGGAGACAATGAGCAGTTCTTC. The variable domain in full, with the rest retrieved from reference TRBV25-1 and TRBJ2-1, is EADIYQTPRYLVIGTGKKITLECSQTMGHDKMYWYQQDPGMELHLIHYSYGVNSTEKGDLSSESTVSRIRTEHFPLTLESARPSHTSQYLCASSEPRASGDNEQFFGPGTRLTVL.

This clone came up a few times. The chain is built from TRBV6-5 and TRBJ2-3; TRBD2 agrees at 7 bases. The germline CDR1 and CDR2 sequences are MNHEY and SVGAGI. Germline trimming cut 5 bases from V and 6 bases from J; bases unmatched to any gene: 5. This CDR3 has 13 residues. The CDR3 loop reads CASSVAGGDTQYF. CDR3 sequence (DNA): TGTGCCAGCAGTGTTGCCGGGGGGGATACGCAGTATTTT.

This sequence joins TRBV28 and TRBJ2-7; TRBD1 aligns across 9 bases. The junction had 8 bases not matched to a gene; V was cut back by 4 bases and J by 1 base. Per germline, CDR1 MDHEN and CDR2 SYDVKM. There are 16 residues in the CDR3. CDR3 amino acids: CASSSLRGTGSYEQYF. CDR3 in DNA: TGTGCCAGCAGTTCGCTCAGGGGGACAGGGTCCTACGAGCAGTACTTC.